The clone carrying this T cell receptor beta chain was picked up a small number of times. The antigen is undetermined. The data stem from a study of response to subunit inactivated influenza vaccine. Overall study results and limits: Each seasonal influenza vaccination recruits few new T cells, the authors suggested.

One entry per CDR3 protein results from TCRdb running MiXCR on the RT-PCR reads. The repertoire holds about 530,000 distinct CDR3 sequences, with 10% to 15% as singletons. The source was PBMCs from blood, collected roughly 48 days after vaccination. The receptor's source is a man aged 50 to 59 who received an inactivated influenza vaccine.

CDR3 loop: CASSATGGHQPQHF. The CDR3 coding sequence is TGTGCCAGCAGTGCCACAGGGGGGCATCAGCCCCAGCATTTT. This chain links TRBV6-2 or TRBV6-3 with TRBJ1-5; 8 positions match TRBD1. Germline V gene data show CDR1 as MNHEY and CDR2 as SVGEGT. This CDR3 is built from 14 residues. V was pared by 5 bases and J by 5 bases, with 5 bases of the junction left unmatched.